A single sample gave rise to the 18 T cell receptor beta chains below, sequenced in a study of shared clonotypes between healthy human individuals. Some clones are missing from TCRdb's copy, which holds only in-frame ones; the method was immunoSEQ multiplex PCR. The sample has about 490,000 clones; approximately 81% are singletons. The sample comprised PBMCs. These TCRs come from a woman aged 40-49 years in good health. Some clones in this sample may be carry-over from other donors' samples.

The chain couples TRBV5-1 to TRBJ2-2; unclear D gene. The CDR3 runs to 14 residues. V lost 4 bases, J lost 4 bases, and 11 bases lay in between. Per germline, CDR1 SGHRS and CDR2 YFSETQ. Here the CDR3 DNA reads TGCGCCAGCAGCGAAAGAGATGGCACCGGGGAGCTGTTTTTT. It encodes CASSERDGTGELFF.

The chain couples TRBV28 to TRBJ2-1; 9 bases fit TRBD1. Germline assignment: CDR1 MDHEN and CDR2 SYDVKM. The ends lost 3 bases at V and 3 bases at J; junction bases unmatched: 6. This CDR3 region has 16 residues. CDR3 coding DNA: TGTGCCAGCAGTTTTTCCGGGACAGGGTTCTACAATGAGCAGTTCTTC. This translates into CASSFSGTGFYNEQFF.

DNA for the CDR3: TGTGCCAGCAGTCCCCGGGGGACACGTCGAGAGCAGTACTTC. It translates to CASSPRGTRREQYF. The J gene is TRBJ2-7, the V gene TRBV6-5; D possibly uses TRBD1 or TRBD2 (6 bases each). This CDR3 has 14 amino acids. The germline gives CDR1 MNHEY, CDR2 SVGAGI. V lost 5 bases and J lost 7, with 18 bases in between.

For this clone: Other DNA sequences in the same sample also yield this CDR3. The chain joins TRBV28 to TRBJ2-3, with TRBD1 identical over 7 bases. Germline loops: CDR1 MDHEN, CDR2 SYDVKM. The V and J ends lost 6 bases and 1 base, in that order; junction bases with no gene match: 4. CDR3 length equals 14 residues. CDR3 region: CASSSGQGTDTQYF. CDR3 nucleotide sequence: TGTGCCAGCAGCTCCGGACAGGGCACAGATACGCAGTATTTT.

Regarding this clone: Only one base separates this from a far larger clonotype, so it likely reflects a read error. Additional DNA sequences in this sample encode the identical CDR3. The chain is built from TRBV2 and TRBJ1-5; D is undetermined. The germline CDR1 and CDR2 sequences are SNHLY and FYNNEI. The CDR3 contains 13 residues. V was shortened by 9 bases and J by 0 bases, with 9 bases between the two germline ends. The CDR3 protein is CASRRDSNQPQHF. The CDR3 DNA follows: TGTGCCAGTAGAAGAGATAGCAATCAGCCCCAGCATTTT.

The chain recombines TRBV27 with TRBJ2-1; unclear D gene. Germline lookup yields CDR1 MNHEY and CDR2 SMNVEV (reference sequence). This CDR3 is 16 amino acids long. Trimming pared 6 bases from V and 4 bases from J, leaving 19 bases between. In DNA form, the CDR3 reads TGTGCCAGCAGCCAACCCGGACGAGGTGCGTACAATGAGCAGTTCTTC. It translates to CASSQPGRGAYNEQFF.

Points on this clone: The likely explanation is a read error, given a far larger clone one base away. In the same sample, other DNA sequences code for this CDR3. The CDR3 reads CASSSPNADTQYF. The CDR3 nucleotides read TGTGCCAGCAGCTCCCCTAACGCAGATACGCAGTATTTT. The chain is built from TRBV7-2 and TRBJ2-3, with D unclear. CDR1 and CDR2 (germline): SGHTA, FQGNSA. Trimming cost V 4 bases and J 4 bases, with 9 bases left between them. The CDR3 runs 13 residues.

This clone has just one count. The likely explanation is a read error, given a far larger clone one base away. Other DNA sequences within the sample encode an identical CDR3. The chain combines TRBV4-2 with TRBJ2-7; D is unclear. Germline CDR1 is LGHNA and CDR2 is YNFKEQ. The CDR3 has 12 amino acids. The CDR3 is CASSQDHSEQYF. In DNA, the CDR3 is TGTGCCAGTAGCCAAGATCATAGCGAGCAGTACTTC.

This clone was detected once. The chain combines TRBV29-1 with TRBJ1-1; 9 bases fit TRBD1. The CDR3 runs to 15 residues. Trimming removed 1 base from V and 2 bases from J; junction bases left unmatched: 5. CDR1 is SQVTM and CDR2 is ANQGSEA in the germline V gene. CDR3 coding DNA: TGCAGCGTTGAAGGGGACAGGGAAACTAACACTGAAGCTTTCTTT. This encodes CSVEGDRETNTEAFF. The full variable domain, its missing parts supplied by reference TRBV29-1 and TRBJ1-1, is SAVISQKPSRDICQRGTSLTIQCQVDSQVTMMFWYRQQPGQSLTLIATANQGSEATYESGFVIDKFPISRPNLTFSTLTVSNMSPEDSSIYLCSVEGDRETNTEAFFGQGTRLTVV.

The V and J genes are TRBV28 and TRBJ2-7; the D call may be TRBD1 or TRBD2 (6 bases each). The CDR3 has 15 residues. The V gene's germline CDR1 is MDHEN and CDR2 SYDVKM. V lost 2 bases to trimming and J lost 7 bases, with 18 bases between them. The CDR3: CASSLGASGGYEQYF. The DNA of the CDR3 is TGTGCCAGCAGTTTAGGGGCCTCCGGGGGCTATGAGCAGTACTTC.

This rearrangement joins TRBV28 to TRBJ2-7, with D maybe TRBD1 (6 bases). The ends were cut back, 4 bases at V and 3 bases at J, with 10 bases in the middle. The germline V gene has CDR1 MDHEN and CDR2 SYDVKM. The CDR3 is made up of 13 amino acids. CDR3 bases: TGTGCCAGCAGTTGGGGGCTAATCTACGAGCAGTACTTC. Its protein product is CASSWGLIYEQYF.

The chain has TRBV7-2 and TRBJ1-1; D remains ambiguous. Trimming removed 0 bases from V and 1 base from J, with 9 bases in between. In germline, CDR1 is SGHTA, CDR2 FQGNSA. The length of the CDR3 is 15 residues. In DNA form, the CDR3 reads TGTGCCAGCAGCTTAGCAGGGATCGGGAACACTGAAGCTTTCTTT. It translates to CASSLAGIGNTEAFF.

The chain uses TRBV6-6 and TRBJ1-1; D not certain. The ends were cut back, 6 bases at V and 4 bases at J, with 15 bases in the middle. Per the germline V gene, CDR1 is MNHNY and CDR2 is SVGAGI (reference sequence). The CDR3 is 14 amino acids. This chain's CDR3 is CASRIGGAGTEAFF. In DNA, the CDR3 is TGTGCCAGCAGGATCGGTGGTGCGGGCACTGAAGCTTTCTTT.

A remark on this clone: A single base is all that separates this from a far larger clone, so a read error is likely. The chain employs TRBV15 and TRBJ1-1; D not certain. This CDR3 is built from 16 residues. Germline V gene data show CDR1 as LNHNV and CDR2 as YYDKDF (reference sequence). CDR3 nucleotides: TGTGTCACCAGCAGAGAAGGTGGAGCCTTGAACACTGAAGCTTTCTTT. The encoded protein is CVTSREGGALNTEAFF.

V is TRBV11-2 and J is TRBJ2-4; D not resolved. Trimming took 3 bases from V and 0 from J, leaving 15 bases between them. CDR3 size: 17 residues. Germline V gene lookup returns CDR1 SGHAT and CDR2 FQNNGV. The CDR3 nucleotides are TGTGCCAGCAGCTTTATCAGGCTACCACTAGCCAAAAACATTCAGTACTTC. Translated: CASSFIRLPLAKNIQYF.

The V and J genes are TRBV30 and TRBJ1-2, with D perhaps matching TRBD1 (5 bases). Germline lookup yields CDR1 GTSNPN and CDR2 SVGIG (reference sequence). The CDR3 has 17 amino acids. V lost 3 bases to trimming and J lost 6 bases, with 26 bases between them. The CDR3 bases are TGTGCCTGGAGACCCCCAGGGACCTTAACCCACGGAAATGGCTACACCTTC. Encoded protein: CAWRPPGTLTHGNGYTF. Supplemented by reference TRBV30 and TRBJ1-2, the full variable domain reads SQTIHQWPATLVQPVGSPLSLECTVEGTSNPNLYWYRQAAGRGLQLLFYSVGIGQISSEVPQNLSASRPQDRQFILSSKKLLLSDSGFYLCAWRPPGTLTHGNGYTFGSGTRLTVV.

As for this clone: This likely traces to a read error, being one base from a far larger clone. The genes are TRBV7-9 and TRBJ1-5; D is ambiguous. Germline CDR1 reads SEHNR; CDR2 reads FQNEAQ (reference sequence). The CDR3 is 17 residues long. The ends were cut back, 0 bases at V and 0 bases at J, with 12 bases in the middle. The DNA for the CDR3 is TGTGCCAGCAGCTTAGCCAGACATCAGTATAGCAATCAGCCCCAGCATTTT. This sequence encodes CASSLARHQYSNQPQHF.

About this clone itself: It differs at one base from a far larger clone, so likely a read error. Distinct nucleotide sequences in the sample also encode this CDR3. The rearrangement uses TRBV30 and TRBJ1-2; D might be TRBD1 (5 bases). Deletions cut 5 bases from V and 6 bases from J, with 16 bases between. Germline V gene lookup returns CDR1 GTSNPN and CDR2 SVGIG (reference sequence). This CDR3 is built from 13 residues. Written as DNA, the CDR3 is TGTGCCTGGTCCACCAGGGCGCGGAATGGCTACACCTTC. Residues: CAWSTRARNGYTF.